The 20 T cell receptor beta chains listed next were all sequenced from one sample in a study of cytotoxic CD8 clonotypes in ibrutinib-treated CLL (dated by TCRdb to 2020 to 2023). Receptors were amplified or captured by the immunoSEQ multiplex PCR assay. TCRdb re-hosts the immuneACCESS table, in-frame sequences only. Its copies lack some clones; in the studies checked, an unresolved V gene accounts for under half of them, and the cause for the rest is not known. The sample table shows about 130,000 clones, and roughly 88% are seen once. The top ten clonotypes cover approximately 2% of the sample. The intended sense of this specimen's time point label: roughly 25 months on ibrutinib. The source was PBMCs, collected after 24 months of ibrutinib treatment. Every receptor here comes from a human donor with chronic lymphocytic leukemia.

This rearrangement joins TRBV28 to TRBJ2-1; weak D call: TRBD2 (5 bases). This CDR3 contains 13 residues. The ends were cut back, 6 bases at V and 0 bases at J, with 6 bases in the middle. Germline loops: CDR1 MDHEN, CDR2 SYDVKM. The CDR3 nucleotides read TGTGCCAGCAGGGAGGCCTCCTACAATGAGCAGTTCTTC. This sequence encodes CASREASYNEQFF.

The chain recombines TRBV5-6 with TRBJ1-5; 7 bases map to TRBD1. The CDR3 has 16 residues. Germline loops: CDR1 SGHDT, CDR2 YYEEEE. V lost 0 bases to trimming and J lost 3 bases; unmatched junction nucleotides: 6. CDR3 DNA sequence: TGTGCCAGCAGCTTGGCCGGACAGGCAGACAATCAGCCCCAGCATTTT. It encodes CASSLAGQADNQPQHF.

The chain joins TRBV6-4 to TRBJ2-1; 7 bases agree with TRBD1. Germline-derived CDR1 and CDR2 are MRHNA and SNTAGT. This CDR3 has 15 residues. Trimming at V came to 6 bases and at J to 8 bases, leaving 13 bases not matched to a gene. The CDR3 here is CASSETNDRVHEQFF. CDR3 coding DNA: TGTGCCAGCAGCGAGACTAATGACAGGGTCCATGAGCAGTTCTTC.

V and J are TRBV7-2 and TRBJ1-4; D call uncertain. Germline V gene lookup returns CDR1 SGHTA and CDR2 FQGNSA. This CDR3 region has 17 residues. Trimming removed 3 bases from V and 0 bases from J, with 14 bases in between. CDR3 in DNA: TGTGCCAGCAGCTTGAGGAGCGGAAGTGCAACTAATGAAAAACTGTTTTTT. Its protein product is CASSLRSGSATNEKLFF.

The CDR3, as DNA: TGTGCCAGCAGCTCCGCGTTCGGCAGGGGCACCTACAATGAGCAGTTCTTC. The encoded protein is CASSSAFGRGTYNEQFF. The chain couples TRBV7-2 to TRBJ2-1; possibly TRBD1 for D (6 bases). The V end lost 4 bases, the J end lost 2 bases, and 18 bases lay between the germline ends. The germline V gene encodes CDR1 SGHTA and CDR2 FQGNSA. The CDR3 has 17 amino acids.

The table lists this clone with many counts. The chain employs TRBV5-6 and TRBJ1-1; 8 nucleotides align to TRBD1. The CDR3 runs to 13 residues. V lost 4 bases and J lost 9; bases outside the gene matches: 8. Per germline, CDR1 SGHDT and CDR2 YYEEEE. CDR3 region: CASSAYRGGKAFF. The CDR3 nucleotides read TGTGCCAGCAGCGCCTACAGGGGGGGTAAAGCTTTCTTT.

The chain links TRBV2 to TRBJ2-1, with unresolved D. Trimming removed 6 bases from V and 5 bases from J, with 11 bases in between. The CDR3 totals 13 residues. CDR1 and CDR2 from the germline V gene are SNHLY and FYNNEI. The CDR3 region has the DNA TGTGCCAGCAGGGTCGGGCCTAACAATGAGCAGTTCTTC. Translated: CASRVGPNNEQFF.

The V gene is TRBV27, the J gene TRBJ2-3; no clear D gene. Germline CDR1 MNHEY, CDR2 SMNVEV (reference sequence). The V end lost 4 bases, the J end lost 2 bases, and 7 bases lay between the germline ends. The CDR3 contains 13 residues. CDR3 DNA sequence: TGTGCCAGCAGTTCTCCCCCCACAGATACGCAGTATTTT. It translates to CASSSPPTDTQYF.

This clone was found once. The V and J genes are TRBV9 and TRBJ2-1, with unresolved D. The CDR3 contains 14 residues. V shed 0 bases and J shed 6 bases, with 10 bases lying between them. The germline V gene has CDR1 SGDLS and CDR2 YYNGEE. The CDR3 coding sequence is TGTGCCAGCAGCGTAGTTCCGGACGCCAATGAGCAGTTCTTC. Encoded protein: CASSVVPDANEQFF.

To note about this clone: Sequence at one end of the junction differs from germline and may be a read error. The genes are TRBV18 and TRBJ2-2; D may correspond to TRBD1 or TRBD2 (5 bases each). The CDR3 contains 13 residues. Germline V gene lookup returns CDR1 KGHSH and CDR2 LQKENI. CDR3 in amino acids: CASSLSGTSFGVF. CDR3 sequence (DNA): TGTGCCAGCTCACTCTCCGGGACCTCCTTTGGTGTTTTT.

This chain joins TRBV18 and TRBJ2-3; no clear D gene. Between the trimmed V and J ends, which lost 7 bases and 5 bases, there was a span of 13 bases. The CDR3 sequence is 13 residues long. Germline V gene lookup returns CDR1 KGHSH and CDR2 LQKENI. The CDR3 DNA reads as TGTGCCAGCTTGAACGCGGCGGAAGATACGCAGTATTTT. This encodes CASLNAAEDTQYF. Full variable domain (remainder filled in from reference TRBV18 and TRBJ2-3): NAGVMQNPRHLVRRRGQEARLRCSPMKGHSHVYWYRQLPEEGLKFMVYLQKENIIDESGMPKERFSAEFPKEGPSILRIQQVVRGDSAAYFCASLNAAEDTQYFGPGTRLTVL.

This sequence joins TRBV7-9 and TRBJ2-1, with D possibly being TRBD1 or TRBD2 (6 bases each). CDR1 and CDR2 from the germline V gene are SEHNR and FQNEAQ (reference sequence). Trimming removed 0 bases from V and 2 bases from J, with 14 bases in between. The CDR3 covers 17 residues. The CDR3 DNA reads TGTGCCAGCAGCTTAGCGAGGGGGGTCTTTACCTACAATGAGCAGTTCTTC. As protein: CASSLARGVFTYNEQFF. The whole variable domain, remainder taken from reference TRBV7-9 and TRBJ2-1, is DTGVSQNPRHKITKRGQNVTFRCDPISEHNRLYWYRQTLGQGPEFLTYFQNEAQLEKSRLLSDRFSAERPKGSFSTLEIQRTEQGDSAMYLCASSLARGVFTYNEQFFGPGTRLTVL.

The chain joins TRBV6-4 to TRBJ1-1; D ambiguous. With 6 bases removed from V and 1 base from J, the gap between germline ends came to 9 bases. The CDR3 totals 13 residues. CDR1 and CDR2 (germline): MRHNA, SNTAGT. The DNA for the CDR3 is TGTGCCAGCAGATTCGGCGAGAACACTGAAGCTTTCTTT. As protein: CASRFGENTEAFF.

The rearrangement uses TRBV7-9 and TRBJ2-3, with 16 positions matching TRBD2. The CDR3 totals 16 residues. The J segment lost 6 bases and the V segment lost 4 bases, leaving 4 bases of the junction unmatched. Germline V lookup: CDR1 SEHNR, CDR2 FQNEAQ (reference sequence). CDR3 loop: CASSWGLAGGLDTQYF. CDR3 nucleotide sequence: TGTGCCAGCAGCTGGGGACTAGCGGGGGGGCTTGATACGCAGTATTTT. Variable domain in full (rest from reference TRBV7-9 and TRBJ2-3): DTGVSQNPRHKITKRGQNVTFRCDPISEHNRLYWYRQTLGQGPEFLTYFQNEAQLEKSRLLSDRFSAERPKGSFSTLEIQRTEQGDSAMYLCASSWGLAGGLDTQYFGPGTRLTVL.

J is TRBJ1-5 and V is TRBV5-1; a weak D match, TRBD1 (5 bases). This CDR3 is built from 15 residues. The V and J ends lost 4 bases and 1 base respectively, with 12 bases between them. CDR1 and CDR2 from the germline V gene are SGHRS and YFSETQ. The CDR3 loop reads CASSAGRGSNQPQHF. Here the CDR3 DNA reads TGCGCCAGCAGCGCCGGACGGGGGAGCAATCAGCCCCAGCATTTT.

This clone has only one observation. The chain uses TRBV4-3 and TRBJ2-5; 8 bases match TRBD2. Germline loops: CDR1 LGHNA, CDR2 YSLEER. V lost 4 bases, J lost 5 bases, and 3 bases stayed unmatched. The CDR3 length is 13 residues. CDR3 bases: TGCGCCAGCAGCCTATCGGGGGGGGAGACCCAGTACTTC. Translated, it gives CASSLSGGETQYF.

The chain employs TRBV27 and TRBJ2-7; a possible D gene is TRBD1 (6 bases). Per germline, CDR1 MNHEY and CDR2 SMNVEV (reference sequence). V was cut by 8 bases and J by 2 bases, with 10 bases left in between. This CDR3 has 12 residues. In DNA form, the CDR3 reads TGTGCCAGCTGGGACACCCCCTACGAGCAGTACTTC. It is translated as CASWDTPYEQYF.

This chain connects TRBV6-1 to TRBJ1-5; D gene uncertain. V was cut by 1 base and J by 3 bases, with 7 bases left in between. The V gene's germline CDR1 is MNHNS and CDR2 SASEGT. The CDR3 contains 14 residues. Written as DNA, the CDR3 is TGTGCCAGCAGTGAAGGGACTTACAATCAGCCCCAGCATTTT. Protein product: CASSEGTYNQPQHF.

The chain is built from TRBV7-6 and TRBJ2-5, with 14 bases aligning to TRBD2. Germline CDR1 SGHVS, CDR2 FNYEAQ. This CDR3 contains 17 residues. The trim removed 0 bases at V and 5 bases at J, leaving 5 bases unmatched. The CDR3 protein is CASSLAGTSGGRETQYF. CDR3 coding DNA: TGTGCCAGCAGCTTAGCGGGGACTAGCGGGGGTAGGGAGACCCAGTACTTC.

This chain joins TRBV28 and TRBJ1-2; 7 bases align to TRBD1. J lost 1 base, V lost 5 bases, and 7 bases had no gene match. The germline V gene has CDR1 MDHEN and CDR2 SYDVKM. The CDR3 runs to 15 residues. The CDR3 region is CASSPTGLNNYGYTF. Written as DNA, the CDR3 is TGTGCCAGCAGTCCGACAGGGCTGAATAACTATGGCTACACCTTC.